This TCR beta chain was found in a study of read filtering for tumor transcriptome and immune sequencing. Study-level information: By R-ISS, stages I, II and III held around 8, 15 and 7 patients. Per sample, TCR-region reads ranged about 4.05 to 10.27 million by IR-seq, 85 to 1273 by RNA-seq.

This clonotype was seen ten or more times. The length of the CDR3 is 15 residues. J lost 5 bases, V lost 5 bases, and 9 bases had no gene match. The germline gives CDR1 SQVTM, CDR2 ANQGSEA. Molecular barcoded adaptors covering alpha/delta and beta/gamma chains were used on 400 to 450 ng RNA. TCRdb called the reads again in MiXCR, with one record for every CDR3 protein. The sample includes 85,000 or so distinct CDR3 sequences, about 12% of them seen just once. This receptor was taken from a donor aged 40 or older with multiple myeloma. The chain couples TRBV29-1 to TRBJ2-1; 10 nucleotides align to TRBD2. The specimen was a population of CD138-negative cells sorted from bone marrow. The DNA for the CDR3 is TGCAGCGTTTCCTGGAGCGGGAGGGCCCACAATGAGCAGTTCTTC. Protein: CSVSWSGRAHNEQFF.